This entry concerns a single T cell receptor beta chain. The antigen it binds to is not known. No per-base quality is available; no much larger clone lies one base away. This specimen belongs to a study of low-dose radiotherapy and immunotherapy resistance in tumors (dated by TCRdb to between 2021 and 2024). For the study in its entirety: In Cohort 1, each fraction delivered 0.5 Gy every 2 weeks, and the prescribed total PTV dose was 6.5 Gy. For Cohort 2, the dose was 1 Gy per fraction given every two weeks, adding up to 13 Gy in total across 26 weeks. Nivolumab was administered intravenously as a 240 mg flat dose every two weeks, and ipilimumab was administered intravenously at 1 mg/kg every six weeks. Cyclophosphamide 200 mg/m2 was administered intravenously every two weeks, one day before each radiation and immunotherapy administration. Starting on cycle 1 day 1, patients took 300 mg of aspirin by mouth once daily for four cycles. No randomization into treatment groups was done for the people taking part in the trial. Eight patients were included in the translational analysis, namely three from the first dose cohort plus the first five from the second dose cohort.

Superscript III and a set of TRAV- and TRBV-specific primers were used to synthesize first-strand cDNA, so that both TCRalpha and TCRbeta chains were covered. A roughly 18-cycle PCR with Phusion amplified the TCRs, pairing a constant-region primer with the adapter that was attached to the V primers. The isolated mRNA was amplified using the MessageAmp II aRNA Amplification Kit, with in vitro transcription performed for 16 hours at 37 degrees C. The Dynabeads mRNA DIRECT Purification Kit was used to isolate the mRNA for TCR sequencing. Indexed Illumina adapters were added in a second roughly 25-cycle Phusion PCR, and the resulting products were purified with AMPure XP beads. Per the authors' processing: Using custom Perl scripts, TCR sequences that encoded the same protein were pooled, out-of-frame sequences were dropped, and the abundance of each clonotype was calculated. TCR sequences supported by only a single read were excluded from analysis. The metrics used to describe the repertoires included Shannon entropy, Gini index, clonality, richness, and the frequency of TCRs shared between repertoires. TCRdb reprocessed the public reads (quality trimming at Q25 with fastp, clone calling with MiXCR) and kept in-frame beta chains. Duplicate CDR3 protein sequences are folded into a single record with the most common DNA and genes. The V and J calls, along with clone size, are taken from TCRdb and not from the paper's own processing. In this sample the table shows 15,000 to 20,000 distinct CDR3 sequences, roughly 70% of which occur a single time. The top ten constitute approximately 5% of the sample.

The donors came from RACIN, which was a single-arm phase I dose-escalation trial that paired nivolumab and ipilimumab with aspirin, low-dose cyclophosphamide and low-dose radiotherapy. Patients with advanced, TIL-negative solid tumors were considered eligible. CDR1 and CDR2, per the germline V gene (reference sequence), are LNHDA and SQIVND. The CDR3 sequence holds 16 residues, the cysteine and phenylalanine included. CDR3 DNA only is kept here, 48 bases in frame from base 1. Trimmed from V: 2 bases; trimmed from J: 2 bases; junction bases lacking a gene match: 5. Rearrangement joined TRBV19 to TRBJ1-5, with 8 bases matching TRBD1. The source is a human donor with advanced metastatic prostate, ovarian, gallbladder or colorectal cancer (not recorded which). This table probably holds off-target reads from a library built for another chain. In nucleotide form, the sequence is TGTGCCAGTAGTATACCACAGGGGGGGCGCAATCAGCCCCAGCATTTT. This codes for CASSIPQGGRNQPQHF. The CDR3, completed at both ends by the reference TRBV19 and TRBJ1-5 genes, gives the full variable domain DGGITQSPKYLFRKEGQNVTLSCEQNLNHDAMYWYRQDPGQGLRLIYYSQIVNDFQKGDIAEGYSVSREKKESFPLTVTSAQKNPTAFYLCASSIPQGGRNQPQHFGDGTRLSIL.